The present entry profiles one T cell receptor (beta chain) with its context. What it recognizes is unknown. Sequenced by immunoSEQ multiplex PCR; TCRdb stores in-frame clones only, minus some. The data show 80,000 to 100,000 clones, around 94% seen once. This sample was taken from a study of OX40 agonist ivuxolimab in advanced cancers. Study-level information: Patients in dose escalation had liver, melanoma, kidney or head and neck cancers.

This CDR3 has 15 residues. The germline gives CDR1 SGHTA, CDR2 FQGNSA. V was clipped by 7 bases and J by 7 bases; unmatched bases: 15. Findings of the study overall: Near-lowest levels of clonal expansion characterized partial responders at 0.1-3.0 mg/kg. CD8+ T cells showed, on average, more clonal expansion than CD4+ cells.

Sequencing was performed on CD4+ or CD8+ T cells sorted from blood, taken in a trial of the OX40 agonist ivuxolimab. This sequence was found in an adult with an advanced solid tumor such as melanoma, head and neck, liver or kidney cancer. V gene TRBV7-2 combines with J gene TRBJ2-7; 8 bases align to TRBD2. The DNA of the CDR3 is TGTGCCAGCACCCGGGGCGGGGGGTCTCGGGATGAGCAGTACTTC. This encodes CASTRGGGSRDEQYF.